This T cell receptor (beta chain) was found in a study of type 1 and type 2 diabetes patients. This clonotype was detected a few times. Amplification started from genomic DNA. Amplification of the beta chain CDR3 used 30 forward and 13 reverse multiplex primers. MiXCR, applied by TCRdb to the multiplex PCR reads, yields one record per CDR3 protein. Found here are 250,000 or so distinct CDR3 sequences, 45% to 60% of them singletons; the top ten hold roughly 15%. Germline V lookup: CDR1 SNHLY, CDR2 FYNNEI. The CDR3 length is 12 residues. Trimming removed 11 bases from V and 2 bases from J; junction bases left unmatched: 3.

V is TRBV2 and J is TRBJ2-1, with 7 bases aligning to TRBD1. The sequence derives from a man between 18 and 29 years old with type 2 diabetes. The sample taken for sequencing was peripheral blood mononuclear cells (PBMCs). The CDR3 protein is CAGQAPYNEQFF. DNA for the CDR3: TGTGCCGGACAGGCTCCCTACAATGAGCAGTTCTTC.